Each of the 2 T cell receptor beta chains below was sequenced from the same sample in a study of identifying expanded T cells in peripheral blood. Produced via immunoSEQ multiplex PCR; TCRdb's table is partial and in-frame only. Seen here are more than 85,000 clones, about nine tenths observed once, and the top ten hold under 9%. Material for sequencing was blood. The source is a person aged 18 to 69 in good health.

This chain links TRBV9 with TRBJ2-7, with D tentatively TRBD2 (5 bases). Germline V gene sequence: CDR1 SGDLS, CDR2 YYNGEE. The CDR3 is 13 amino acids. The germline V and J ends were trimmed by 3 bases and 4 bases, with 11 bases remaining between them. CDR3 bases: TGTGCCAGCAGCGAAGGACTGCTATACGAGCAGTACTTC. Translating it yields CASSEGLLYEQYF. The complete variable domain, with remaining parts taken from reference TRBV9 and TRBJ2-7, reads DSGVTQTPKHLITATGQRVTLRCSPRSGDLSVYWYQQSLDQGLQFLIQYYNGEERAKGNILERFSAQQFPDLHSELNLSSLELGDSALYFCASSEGLLYEQYFGPGTRLTVT.

The chain employs TRBV18 and TRBJ1-1, with D possibly matching TRBD1 (5 bases). Germline-derived CDR1 and CDR2 are KGHSH and LQKENI. The CDR3 consists of 16 residues. With 3 bases removed from V and 5 bases from J, the gap between germline ends came to 19 bases. The CDR3 region has the DNA TGTGCCAGCTCACCTTATCGGGCAGGGACTGGAACTGAAGCTTTCTTT. This translates into CASSPYRAGTGTEAFF.